This TCR beta chain was captured in a study of cytomegalovirus exposure and HLA in healthy donors. Overall study: Earlier, 100 million to 120 million unique TCR beta sequences were recovered from roughly 180 million T cells by an analysis. General study results and limits: Most of the CMV-associated TCR beta chains (in a later analysis) appeared to be HLA-restricted. It has been reported that TCR beta sequences accurately predicted the HLA-A and HLA-B alleles of most subjects.

Germline V CDR1 and CDR2: LNHDA, SQIVND (reference sequence). J was trimmed by 6 bases and V by 5 bases; bases with no gene match: 11. The CDR3 runs 18 residues. Amplification used 60 Vbeta primers and 13 Jbeta primers. Libraries were prepared by immunoSEQ multiplex PCR; TCRdb keeps only in-frame clonotypes and omits some of them. In the table there are 180,000 or so clones, roughly 85% of which are singletons. As concerns this clone: Its specificity is not known.

This TCR derives from a man aged 18 to 29 in good health and CMV-seropositive. The V call is TRBV19, the J call TRBJ2-1; 15 nucleotides line up with TRBD2. Sequenced material: PBMCs. CDR3 protein: CASSVPRTSGGAGNEQFF. The DNA for the CDR3 is TGTGCCAGTAGTGTTCCCCGGACTAGCGGGGGGGCCGGCAATGAGCAGTTCTTC. Filled out from reference TRBV19 and TRBJ2-1, the complete variable domain reads DGGITQSPKYLFRKEGQNVTLSCEQNLNHDAMYWYRQDPGQGLRLIYYSQIVNDFQKGDIAEGYSVSREKKESFPLTVTSAQKNPTAFYLCASSVPRTSGGAGNEQFFGPGTRLTVL.